The sample holds many counts of the clone carrying this T cell receptor beta chain. This sample is part of a study of T-cell memory formation after mild COVID-19. Germline V lookup: CDR1 DFQATT, CDR2 SNEGSKA (reference sequence). The CDR3 sequence is 14 residues long. The ends were cut back, 6 bases at V and 0 bases at J, with 15 bases in the middle. In TCRdb, the 5' RACE reads were re-called with MiXCR into one record per CDR3 protein. The table has some 270,000 distinct CDR3 sequences, about 16% seen once. Sequences were obtained from PBMCs or a T cell subset sorted from them (not recorded which). This receptor was taken from an adult woman who had mild COVID-19 (a few samples of this study predate the infection). Cell type and time point are not known. The rearrangement uses TRBV20-1 and TRBJ2-7; D is possibly TRBD1 or TRBD2 (6 bases each). CDR3 in amino acids: CSAQGGLGSYEQYF. CDR3 bases: TGCAGTGCCCAAGGGGGGTTGGGCTCCTACGAGCAGTACTTC.